This TCR beta chain came from a study of OX40 agonist ivuxolimab in advanced cancers. CDR1 SGHAT and CDR2 FQNNGV come from the germline V gene. V dropped 5 bases and J dropped 2 bases, with 7 bases sitting between them. The length of the CDR3 is 12 residues. Here immunoSEQ multiplex PCR was the method, and the copy in TCRdb shows in-frame clones only, minus some. Among about 67,000 clones listed, approximately 84% were seen once. This clonotype was obtained from an adult with an advanced solid tumor such as melanoma, head and neck, liver or kidney cancer. Sequenced material: CD4+ or CD8+ T cells sorted from blood, taken in a trial of the OX40 agonist ivuxolimab. The rearrangement joins TRBV11-2 to TRBJ2-7, with D unclear. The DNA for the CDR3 is TGTGCCAGCAGCCCCGCCGCCTACGAGCAGTACTTC. Protein sequence: CASSPAAYEQYF. The variable domain in full, completed from reference TRBV11-2 and TRBJ2-7, reads EAGVAQSPRYKIIEKRQSVAFWCNPISGHATLYWYQQILGQGPKLLIQFQNNGVVDDSQLPKDRFSAERLKGVDSTLKIQPAKLEDSAVYLCASSPAAYEQYFGPGTRLTVT.